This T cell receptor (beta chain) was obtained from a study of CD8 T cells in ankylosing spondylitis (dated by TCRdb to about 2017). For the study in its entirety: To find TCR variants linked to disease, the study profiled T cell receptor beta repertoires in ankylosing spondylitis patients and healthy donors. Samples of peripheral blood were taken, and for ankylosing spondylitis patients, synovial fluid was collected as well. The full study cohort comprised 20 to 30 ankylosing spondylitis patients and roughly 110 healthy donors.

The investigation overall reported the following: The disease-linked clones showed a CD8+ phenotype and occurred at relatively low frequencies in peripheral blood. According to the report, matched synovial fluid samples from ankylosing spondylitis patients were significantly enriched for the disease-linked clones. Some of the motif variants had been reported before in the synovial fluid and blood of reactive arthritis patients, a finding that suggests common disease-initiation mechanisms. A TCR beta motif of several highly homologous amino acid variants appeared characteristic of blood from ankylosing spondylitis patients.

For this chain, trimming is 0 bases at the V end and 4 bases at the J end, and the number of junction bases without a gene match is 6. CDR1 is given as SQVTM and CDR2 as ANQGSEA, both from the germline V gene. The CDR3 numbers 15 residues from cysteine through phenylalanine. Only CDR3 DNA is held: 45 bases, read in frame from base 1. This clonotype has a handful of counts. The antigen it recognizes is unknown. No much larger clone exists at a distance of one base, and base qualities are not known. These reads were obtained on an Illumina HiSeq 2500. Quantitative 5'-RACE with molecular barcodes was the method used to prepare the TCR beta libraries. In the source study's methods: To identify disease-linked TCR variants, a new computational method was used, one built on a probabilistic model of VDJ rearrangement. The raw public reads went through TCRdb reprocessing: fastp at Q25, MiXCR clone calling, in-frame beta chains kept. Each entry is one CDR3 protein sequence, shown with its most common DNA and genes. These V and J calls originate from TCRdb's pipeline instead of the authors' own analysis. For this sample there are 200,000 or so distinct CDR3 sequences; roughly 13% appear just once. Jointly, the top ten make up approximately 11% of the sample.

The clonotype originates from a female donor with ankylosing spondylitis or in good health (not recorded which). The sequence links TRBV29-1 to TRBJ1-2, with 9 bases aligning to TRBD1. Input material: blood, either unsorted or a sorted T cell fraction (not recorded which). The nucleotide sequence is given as TGCAGCGTTGAAGACCCGGGACAGGGAGCCTATGGCTACACCTTC. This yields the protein CSVEDPGQGAYGYTF. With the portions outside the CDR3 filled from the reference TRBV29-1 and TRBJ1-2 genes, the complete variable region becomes SAVISQKPSRDICQRGTSLTIQCQVDSQVTMMFWYRQQPGQSLTLIATANQGSEATYESGFVIDKFPISRPNLTFSTLTVSNMSPEDSSIYLCSVEDPGQGAYGYTFGSGTRLTVV.